This is a list of T cell receptor beta chains from one sample in a study of control samples from healthy donors and cancer patients. This table comes from immunoSEQ multiplex PCR, and its TCRdb copy is limited to in-frame clones, with some not included. The sample records 63,000 or so clones, approximately 90% being singletons. Sequenced: PBMCs. These TCRs come from a man in his 60s with colorectal cancer. CDR3s include the opening cysteine and the closing phenylalanine or tryptophan. D genes are given only for firm matches. The size entry is marked missing in some rows and otherwise reads once, few, many or a size class.

d_call: NA; v_call: TRBV7-9; clone_size: NA; j_call: TRBJ1-2; cdr3_nt: TGTGCCAGCAACTTGGGGGGCGACTATGGCTACACCTTC; cdr3_aa: CASNLGGDYGYTF
d_call: TRBD1; v_call: TRBV5-1; clone_size: NA; j_call: TRBJ2-3; cdr3_nt: TGCGCCAGCAGCTTGGCCAGAGGACAGGGGGCGCGTTGGACAGATACGCAGTATTTT; cdr3_aa: CASSLARGQGARWTDTQYF
d_call: NA; v_call: TRBV19; clone_size: NA; j_call: TRBJ2-7; cdr3_nt: TGTGCCAGTAGTAGACAGGCGTCCTACGAGCAGTACTTC; cdr3_aa: CASSRQASYEQYF
d_call: NA; v_call: TRBV12-3/TRBV12-4; clone_size: NA; j_call: TRBJ1-2; cdr3_nt: TGTGCCAGCAGTTTAGGAGGGTACTATGGCTACACCTTC; cdr3_aa: CASSLGGYYGYTF
d_call: NA; v_call: TRBV3-1/TRBV3-2; clone_size: NA; j_call: TRBJ1-2; cdr3_nt: TGTGCCAGCAGCCACCTCTTGGCGGGAAACTATGGCTACACCTTC; cdr3_aa: CASSHLLAGNYGYTF
d_call: NA; v_call: TRBV7-2; clone_size: NA; j_call: TRBJ2-3; cdr3_nt: TGTGCCAGCAGCTTAGTCTGGTCGAGCCGACAAGATACGCAGTATTTT; cdr3_aa: CASSLVWSSRQDTQYF
d_call: NA; v_call: TRBV7-9; clone_size: NA; j_call: TRBJ1-6; cdr3_nt: TGTGCCAGCAGCTCCGCTGGGGGTAATTCACCCCTCCACTTT; cdr3_aa: CASSSAGGNSPLHF
d_call: TRBD1; v_call: TRBV3-1/TRBV3-2; clone_size: NA; j_call: TRBJ2-7; cdr3_nt: TGTGCCAGCAGCCAAGATTCCGCGACAGGGGCCTACGAGCAGTACTTC; cdr3_aa: CASSQDSATGAYEQYF
d_call: NA; v_call: TRBV10-2; clone_size: NA; j_call: TRBJ1-1; cdr3_nt: TGCGCCAGCAGTCTCCGAGGCGAGAACACTGAAGCTTTCTTT; cdr3_aa: CASSLRGENTEAFF
d_call: NA; v_call: TRBV19; clone_size: once; j_call: TRBJ2-6; cdr3_nt: TGTGCCAGTACCTCTCCGGGACAAGCTTCTGGGGCCAACGTCCTGACTTTC; cdr3_aa: CASTSPGQASGANVLTF
d_call: TRBD1; v_call: TRBV5-6; clone_size: NA; j_call: TRBJ2-4; cdr3_nt: TGTGCCAGCAGCTTGGCCGGGACAGGGCAGTACTTC; cdr3_aa: CASSLAGTGQYF
d_call: NA; v_call: TRBV5-1; clone_size: NA; j_call: TRBJ1-3; cdr3_nt: TGCGCCAGCAGCTTGACGTCTGGAAACACCATATATTTT; cdr3_aa: CASSLTSGNTIYF
d_call: TRBD2; v_call: TRBV5-1; clone_size: NA; j_call: TRBJ2-3; cdr3_nt: TGCGCCAGCAGCTTGGGCATCCTAGCGGGGGGGACAGATACGCAGTATTTT; cdr3_aa: CASSLGILAGGTDTQYF
d_call: TRBD2; v_call: TRBV28; clone_size: NA; j_call: TRBJ2-2; cdr3_nt: TGTGCCAGTCGCGGGGGGGCGAAGGGCGGGGAGCTGTTTTTT; cdr3_aa: CASRGGAKGGELFF
d_call: NA; v_call: TRBV7-2; clone_size: NA; j_call: TRBJ2-7; cdr3_nt: TGTGCCAGCAGCCCACACCTCGGAGGCTACGAGCAGTACTTC; cdr3_aa: CASSPHLGGYEQYF
d_call: NA; v_call: TRBV7-9; clone_size: NA; j_call: TRBJ2-2; cdr3_nt: TGTGCCAGCAGCATTGAGGTCGGAGGGGAGCTGTTTTTT; cdr3_aa: CASSIEVGGELFF
d_call: TRBD1; v_call: TRBV5-1; clone_size: NA; j_call: TRBJ2-7; cdr3_nt: TGCGCCAGCAGCTTGGCCGTTTTGGACAGGACCTACGAGCAGTACTTC; cdr3_aa: CASSLAVLDRTYEQYF
d_call: NA; v_call: TRBV7-6; clone_size: NA; j_call: TRBJ2-2; cdr3_nt: TGTGCCAGCAGCCCTCGAGGTCCTACCATCACCGGGGAGCTGTTTTTT; cdr3_aa: CASSPRGPTITGELFF
d_call: NA; v_call: TRBV7-8; clone_size: NA; j_call: TRBJ2-2; cdr3_nt: TGTGCCAGCAGCTTAGCTAGGCAGCTAACCGGGGAGCTGTTTTTT; cdr3_aa: CASSLARQLTGELFF
d_call: NA; v_call: TRBV6-5; clone_size: NA; j_call: TRBJ1-2; cdr3_nt: TGTGCCAGCAGAGCCGACGTGCTGGTTCATGGCTACACCTTC; cdr3_aa: CASRADVLVHGYTF
d_call: NA; v_call: TRBV9; clone_size: NA; j_call: TRBJ2-2; cdr3_nt: TGTGCCAGCAGGATGGGGGAGCGGACCGGGGAGCTGTTTTTT; cdr3_aa: CASRMGERTGELFF
d_call: TRBD1; v_call: TRBV5-1; clone_size: once; j_call: TRBJ2-2; cdr3_nt: TGCGCCAGCAGCTCCGGACAGGCGAACACCGGGGAGCTGTTTTTT; cdr3_aa: CASSSGQANTGELFF
d_call: NA; v_call: TRBV5-5; clone_size: NA; j_call: TRBJ2-7; cdr3_nt: TGTGCCAGCAGCTCCGGTTCGGAGCAGTACTTC; cdr3_aa: CASSSGSEQYF
d_call: TRBD1; v_call: TRBV10-2; clone_size: NA; j_call: TRBJ2-7; cdr3_nt: TGCGCCAGCATCAACAGGGGGCCAAGCTCCTACGAGCAGTACTTC; cdr3_aa: CASINRGPSSYEQYF
d_call: NA; v_call: TRBV11-3; clone_size: NA; j_call: TRBJ2-1; cdr3_nt: TGTGCCAGCAGCTTAGCGTATGAGCAGTTCTTC; cdr3_aa: CASSLAYEQFF
d_call: NA; v_call: TRBV7-9; clone_size: NA; j_call: TRBJ1-1; cdr3_nt: TGTGCCAGCAGCTTAGACGGGACCCGAAACACTGAAGCTTTCTTT; cdr3_aa: CASSLDGTRNTEAFF
d_call: NA; v_call: TRBV5-1; clone_size: NA; j_call: TRBJ1-4; cdr3_nt: TGCGCCAGCAGCCCCGGTCGGGGGACTAATGAAAAACTGTTTTTT; cdr3_aa: CASSPGRGTNEKLFF
d_call: TRBD2; v_call: TRBV27; clone_size: NA; j_call: TRBJ2-7; cdr3_nt: TGTGCCAGCAGTTTGGGCGGGGGGGCCTACGAGCAGTACTTC; cdr3_aa: CASSLGGGAYEQYF
d_call: NA; v_call: TRBV30; clone_size: NA; j_call: TRBJ2-2; cdr3_nt: TGTGCCTGGACTAAGGGAGCGGACACCGGGGAGCTGTTTTTT; cdr3_aa: CAWTKGADTGELFF
d_call: TRBD1; v_call: TRBV5-6; clone_size: NA; j_call: TRBJ2-7; cdr3_nt: TGTGCCAGCAGCCCCGGGACAGGGGATCGCGAGCAGTACTTC; cdr3_aa: CASSPGTGDREQYF
d_call: NA; v_call: TRBV5-1; clone_size: NA; j_call: TRBJ1-4; cdr3_nt: TGCGCCAGCAGCCCACCTAGGCATAGGGCAGGGAATGAAAAACTGTTTTTT; cdr3_aa: CASSPPRHRAGNEKLFF
d_call: NA; v_call: TRBV19; clone_size: NA; j_call: TRBJ1-5; cdr3_nt: TGTGCCAGTAGTTCCCGGGCGGGGCAGGGGATTGAGCCCCAGCATTTT; cdr3_aa: CASSSRAGQGIEPQHF
d_call: NA; v_call: TRBV18; clone_size: once; j_call: TRBJ2-1; cdr3_nt: TGTGCCAGCTCACCACAGGCGGGGGAGCAGTTCTTC; cdr3_aa: CASSPQAGEQFF
d_call: NA; v_call: TRBV18; clone_size: NA; j_call: TRBJ2-7; cdr3_nt: TGTGCCAGCTCACTAACCGGGGGACAGTTCGACGAGCAGTACTTC; cdr3_aa: CASSLTGGQFDEQYF
d_call: TRBD1; v_call: TRBV18; clone_size: NA; j_call: TRBJ2-7; cdr3_nt: TGTGCCAGCTCACCCCCTGGGACAGTCACCTACGAGCAGTACTTC; cdr3_aa: CASSPPGTVTYEQYF
d_call: TRBD2; v_call: TRBV5-4; clone_size: NA; j_call: TRBJ2-1; cdr3_nt: TGTGCCAGCAGCTTTGGCGGGGGGGCCTGGGCTGAGCAGTTCTTC; cdr3_aa: CASSFGGGAWAEQFF
d_call: NA; v_call: TRBV6-5; clone_size: NA; j_call: TRBJ1-1; cdr3_nt: TGTGCCAGCCACGGGCGACCTTTGAACACTGAAGCTTTCTTT; cdr3_aa: CASHGRPLNTEAFF
d_call: TRBD1; v_call: TRBV7-2; clone_size: NA; j_call: TRBJ1-2; cdr3_nt: TGTGCCAGCAGCTTAATGACCGGACAGGGGGCTCCTGGCTACACCTTC; cdr3_aa: CASSLMTGQGAPGYTF
d_call: NA; v_call: TRBV11-1; clone_size: NA; j_call: TRBJ1-3; cdr3_nt: TGTGCCAGCAGCTTCTACTCAGACTACTCTGGAAACACCATATATTTT; cdr3_aa: CASSFYSDYSGNTIYF
d_call: TRBD2; v_call: TRBV6-5; clone_size: NA; j_call: TRBJ2-1; cdr3_nt: TGTGCCAGCAGGACTAGCGGGGGGGCTTGGCAGTTCTTC; cdr3_aa: CASRTSGGAWQFF
d_call: TRBD1; v_call: TRBV30; clone_size: NA; j_call: TRBJ1-3; cdr3_nt: TGTGCCTGGAGCCCAGGGGGTTTCTCTGGAAACACCATATATTTT; cdr3_aa: CAWSPGGFSGNTIYF
d_call: NA; v_call: TRBV4-3; clone_size: NA; j_call: TRBJ1-2; cdr3_nt: TGCGCCAGCAGCCAAGGACGGTCAGCTAACTATGGCTACACCTTC; cdr3_aa: CASSQGRSANYGYTF
d_call: NA; v_call: TRBV3-1/TRBV3-2; clone_size: NA; j_call: TRBJ1-3; cdr3_nt: TGTGCCAGCAGCCAAATACAGGGCCTCTCTGGAAACACCATATATTTT; cdr3_aa: CASSQIQGLSGNTIYF
d_call: NA; v_call: TRBV6-1; clone_size: once; j_call: TRBJ1-5; cdr3_nt: TGTGCCAGCAGTGAAGTTAATTATCAGCCCCAGCATTTT; cdr3_aa: CASSEVNYQPQHF
d_call: NA; v_call: TRBV9; clone_size: NA; j_call: TRBJ2-7; cdr3_nt: TGTGCCAGCAGCGTAGGTGCCTCCCTTGGGTACGAGCAGTACTTC; cdr3_aa: CASSVGASLGYEQYF
d_call: NA; v_call: TRBV5-5; clone_size: NA; j_call: TRBJ1-6; cdr3_nt: TGTGCCAGCAGCCAGTCCCACCGGGGTAATTCACCCCTCCACTTT; cdr3_aa: CASSQSHRGNSPLHF
d_call: NA; v_call: TRBV7-7; clone_size: NA; j_call: TRBJ2-5; cdr3_nt: TGTGCCAGCAGCCCTAGTAGCCAAGAGACCCAGTACTTC; cdr3_aa: CASSPSSQETQYF
d_call: NA; v_call: TRBV7-3; clone_size: NA; j_call: TRBJ1-1; cdr3_nt: TGTGCCAGCAGCCTTGTTGGATCGAACACTGAAGCTTTCTTT; cdr3_aa: CASSLVGSNTEAFF
d_call: TRBD2; v_call: TRBV2; clone_size: NA; j_call: TRBJ2-7; cdr3_nt: TGTGCCAGCAGTCCAACGCGGGAGCGGTCCTACGAGCAGTACTTC; cdr3_aa: CASSPTRERSYEQYF
d_call: NA; v_call: TRBV11-3; clone_size: NA; j_call: TRBJ2-1; cdr3_nt: TGTGCCAGCAGCTTAGAGGGACGGAGCTACAATGAGCAGTTCTTC; cdr3_aa: CASSLEGRSYNEQFF
d_call: NA; v_call: TRBV29-1; clone_size: NA; j_call: TRBJ2-7; cdr3_nt: TGCAGCGTTCGAACCACCGACTCCTACGAGCAGTACTTC; cdr3_aa: CSVRTTDSYEQYF
d_call: NA; v_call: TRBV7-2; clone_size: once; j_call: TRBJ2-6; cdr3_nt: TGTGCCAGCAGCCCCAAGTACTCTGGGGCCAACGTCCTGACTTTC; cdr3_aa: CASSPKYSGANVLTF
d_call: TRBD2; v_call: TRBV2; clone_size: NA; j_call: TRBJ2-3; cdr3_nt: TGTGCCAGCCGCCGGGGGGGCACAGATACGCAGTATTTT; cdr3_aa: CASRRGGTDTQYF
d_call: NA; v_call: TRBV3-1/TRBV3-2; clone_size: NA; j_call: TRBJ2-3; cdr3_nt: TGTGCCAGCAGCCTCGGGACCAACACAGATACGCAGTATTTT; cdr3_aa: CASSLGTNTDTQYF